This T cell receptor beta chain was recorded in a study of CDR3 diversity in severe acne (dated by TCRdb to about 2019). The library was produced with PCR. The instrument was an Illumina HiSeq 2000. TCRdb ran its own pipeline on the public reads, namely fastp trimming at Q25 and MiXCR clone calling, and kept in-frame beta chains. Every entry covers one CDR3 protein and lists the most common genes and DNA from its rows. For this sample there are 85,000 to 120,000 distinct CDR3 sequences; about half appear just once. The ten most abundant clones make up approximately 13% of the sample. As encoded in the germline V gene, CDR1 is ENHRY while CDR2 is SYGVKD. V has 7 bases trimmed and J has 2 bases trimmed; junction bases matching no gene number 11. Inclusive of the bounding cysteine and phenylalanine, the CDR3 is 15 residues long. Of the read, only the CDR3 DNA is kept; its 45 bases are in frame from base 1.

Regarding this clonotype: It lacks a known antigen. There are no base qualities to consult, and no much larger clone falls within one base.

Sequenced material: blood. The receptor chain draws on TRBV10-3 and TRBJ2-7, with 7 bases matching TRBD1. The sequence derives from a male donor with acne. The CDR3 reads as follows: CAINPQTGIPYEQYF. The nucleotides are TGTGCCATCAACCCCCAGACAGGGATCCCCTACGAGCAGTACTTC.